Below, 16 T cell receptor beta chains from the same sample are listed, as sequenced in a study of T cell repertoires in cytomegalovirus infection. These receptors' antigens are unknown. A single record per CDR3 protein comes from TCRdb applying MiXCR to the reads. Here the sample spans under 200,000 distinct CDR3 sequences, 20% to 25% being singletons. The sample here was CD8+ T cells from cultured PBMCs, taken from culture after CMV antigen stimulation. Receptors were obtained from a human donor in good health (CMV status not recorded). Some clones in this sample may be carry-over from other donors' samples.

This clonotype was counted only a few times. The V and J genes are TRBV7-9 and TRBJ1-2; D may be TRBD1 (6 bases). Trimming took 5 bases from V and 4 from J, leaving 11 bases between them. The length of the CDR3 is 13 residues. Germline values: CDR1 SEHNR, CDR2 FQNEAQ (reference sequence). CDR3 loop: CASSVQGTYGYTF. For the CDR3, the DNA is TGTGCCAGCAGCGTACAGGGAACCTATGGCTACACCTTC.

V usage is TRBV7-8 and J usage is TRBJ2-7, with D perhaps matching TRBD2 (6 bases). This CDR3 has 14 amino acids. Germline CDR1 and CDR2: SGHVS and FQNEAQ. Deletions cut 1 base from V and 4 bases from J, with 11 bases between. The CDR3 DNA follows: TGTGCCAGCAGCTTAGATGCTGGAGGGTACGAGCAGTACTTC. This translates into CASSLDAGGYEQYF.

The rearrangement uses TRBV4-1 and TRBJ1-2; the D gene is possibly TRBD1 (5 bases). The CDR3 loop spans 15 amino acids. Germline CDR1 and CDR2: MGHRA and YSYEKL. V shed 0 bases and J shed 4 bases, with 12 bases lying between them. The CDR3 bases are TGCGCCAGCAGCCAAGATTCAGGGAATCCCTATGGCTACACCTTC. Translating gives CASSQDSGNPYGYTF.

The V gene is TRBV6-2 or TRBV6-3, the J gene TRBJ1-1, with D uncertain. Germline loops: CDR1 MNHEY, CDR2 SVGEGT. V was cut by 6 bases and J by 3 bases, with 14 bases left in between. The CDR3 loop spans 14 amino acids. The DNA for the CDR3 is TGTGCCAGCAGCCTTCGGGTTGGGGACACTGAAGCTTTCTTT. The encoded protein is CASSLRVGDTEAFF.

This clonotype was counted only a few times. The chain recombines TRBV7-2 with TRBJ1-4; D possibly corresponds to TRBD1 (6 bases). Trimming pared 1 base from V and 0 bases from J, leaving 12 bases between. The CDR3 runs to 17 residues. Germline CDR1 and CDR2: SGHTA and FQGNSA. The CDR3 DNA follows: TGTGCCAGCAGCTTAGAGTGGACAGACGCAACTAATGAAAAACTGTTTTTT. As protein: CASSLEWTDATNEKLFF.

This clonotype was seen repeatedly, ten times or more. The rearrangement links TRBV20-1 to TRBJ1-1; 8 nucleotides agree with TRBD1. The CDR3 length is 15 residues. The V gene end was trimmed by 0 bases and the J gene end by 4 bases; junction bases not matched to a gene: 7. The germline V gene has CDR1 DFQATT and CDR2 SNEGSKA (reference sequence). CDR3 sequence (DNA): TGCAGTGCTAGAGAACGAGACAGGGGACGCACTGAAGCTTTCTTT. Protein sequence: CSARERDRGRTEAFF.

This clonotype was picked up many times. The chain carries TRBV7-8 and TRBJ1-5, with D perhaps TRBD1 (6 bases). V lost 2 bases, J lost 2 bases, and 19 bases lay in between. Germline CDR1 and CDR2: SGHVS and FQNEAQ. The length of the CDR3 is 18 residues. The CDR3 reads CASSLRPLTGPGNQPQHF. The CDR3 nucleotides read TGTGCCAGCAGCTTAAGGCCCCTCACAGGGCCTGGCAATCAGCCCCAGCATTTT.

This clonotype showed up just a few times. The chain has TRBV7-9 and TRBJ1-1; possible D gene TRBD1, 5 bases. The ends were cut back, 4 bases at V and 0 bases at J, with 15 bases in the middle. CDR1 is SEHNR and CDR2 is FQNEAQ in the germline V gene (reference sequence). There are 16 residues in the CDR3. This CDR3 is CASSSGGGPMNTEAFF. The DNA of the CDR3 is TGTGCCAGCAGCTCCGGGGGGGGACCGATGAACACTGAAGCTTTCTTT.

The chain employs TRBV6-2 or TRBV6-3 and TRBJ2-7; TRBD1 agrees at 9 bases. The V gene's germline CDR1 is MNHEY and CDR2 SVGEGT. This CDR3 region has 15 residues. With 2 bases clipped from V and 1 base from J, the junction kept 3 bases outside the gene matches. The CDR3 bases are TGTGCCAGCAGTTACGAGGGACAGGGATCCTACGAGCAGTACTTC. As protein: CASSYEGQGSYEQYF.

The chain employs TRBV7-6 and TRBJ2-3, with D unclear. CDR3 length: 17 amino acids. Trimming stripped 1 base from V and 0 bases from J, with 14 bases between. Germline V gene data show CDR1 as SGHVS and CDR2 as FNYEAQ. CDR3 residues: CASSLGSLTPSTDTQYF. In DNA, the CDR3 is TGTGCCAGCAGCTTAGGGTCGCTGACACCTAGCACAGATACGCAGTATTTT.

About this clonotype: A much larger clone is a single base away; this may be a read error. The rearrangement links TRBV7-2 to TRBJ2-7; D is unclear. Per germline, CDR1 SGHTA and CDR2 FQGNSA. The CDR3 runs 17 residues. V gave up 0 bases and J gave up 0 bases, with 15 bases separating them. CDR3 loop: CASSLARPGIRSYEQYF. In DNA, the CDR3 is TGTGCCAGCAGCTTAGCGCGCCCAGGCATCCGCTCCTACGAGCAGTACTTC.

This chain connects TRBV5-4 to TRBJ1-1; the D gene is possibly TRBD1 (5 bases). Trimming stripped 3 bases from V and 4 bases from J, with 16 bases between. This CDR3 is built from 15 residues. Germline V lookup: CDR1 SGHNT, CDR2 YYREEE (reference sequence). The CDR3 sequence: CASSYLQDFGTEAFF. For the CDR3, the DNA is TGTGCCAGCAGCTACTTACAGGACTTTGGCACTGAAGCTTTCTTT.

The genes are TRBV12-3 or TRBV12-4 and TRBJ1-1, with 8 positions matching TRBD1. The CDR3 extends over 16 amino acids. The V gene end was trimmed by 3 bases and the J gene end by 0 bases; junction bases not matched to a gene: 6. The CDR3 DNA is TGTGCCAGCAGTTTTAGAGGACAGGGACTGAACACTGAAGCTTTCTTT. Protein sequence: CASSFRGQGLNTEAFF.

This chain links TRBV12-3 or TRBV12-4 with TRBJ1-1, with D maybe TRBD1 (5 bases). Trimming removed 2 bases at V and 3 bases at J, with 13 bases between. This CDR3 has 15 residues. CDR3 coding DNA: TGTGCCAGCAGTTTATGGTCGATGGGGCACACTGAAGCTTTCTTT. Amino acids: CASSLWSMGHTEAFF.

This clonotype showed up just a few times. V and J are TRBV7-2 and TRBJ2-3, with no clear D. The germline CDR1 and CDR2 sequences are SGHTA and FQGNSA. The CDR3 runs 12 residues. Trimming took 6 bases from V and 10 from J, leaving 14 bases between them. The CDR3 spells CASSKTGRPQYF. In nucleotides, the CDR3 is TGTGCCAGCAGTAAGACTGGCAGGCCGCAGTATTTT. The full variable domain, its missing parts supplied by reference TRBV7-2 and TRBJ2-3, is GAGVSQSPSNKVTEKGKDVELRCDPISGHTALYWYRQSLGQGLEFLIYFQGNSAPDKSGLPSDRFSAERTGGSVSTLTIQRTQQEDSAVYLCASSKTGRPQYFGPGTRLTVL.

This clonotype was counted between two and nine times. The chain couples TRBV7-2 to TRBJ2-4; TRBD1 agrees at 7 bases. Trimming cost V 5 bases and J 7 bases; bases outside gene matches: 14. The CDR3 is made up of 16 amino acids. Germline loops: CDR1 SGHTA, CDR2 FQGNSA. The CDR3 spells CASSAYFVQGRNIQYF. Written as DNA, the CDR3 is TGTGCCAGCAGCGCTTACTTCGTACAGGGGCGGAACATTCAGTACTTC.